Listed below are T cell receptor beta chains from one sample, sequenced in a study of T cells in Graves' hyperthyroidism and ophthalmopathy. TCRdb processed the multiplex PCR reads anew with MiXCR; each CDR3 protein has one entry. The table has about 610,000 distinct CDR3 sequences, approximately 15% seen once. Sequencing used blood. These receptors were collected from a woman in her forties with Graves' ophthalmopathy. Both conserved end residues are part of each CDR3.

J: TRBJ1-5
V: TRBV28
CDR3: CASSPTWQPQHF

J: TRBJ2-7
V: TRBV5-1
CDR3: CASSLEWGAREQYF

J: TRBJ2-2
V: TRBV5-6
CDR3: CASSLWTTNTGELFF

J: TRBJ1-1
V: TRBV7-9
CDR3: CASMTSRWTEAFF

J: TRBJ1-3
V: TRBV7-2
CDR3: CASEPRETNTIYF

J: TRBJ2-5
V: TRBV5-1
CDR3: CASNPRVAGGVQETQYF

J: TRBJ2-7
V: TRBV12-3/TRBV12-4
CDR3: CASRAGTKREQYF

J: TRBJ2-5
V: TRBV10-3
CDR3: CAIGRGAAQETQYF

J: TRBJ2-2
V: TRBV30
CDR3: CASFRDYLGTDTGELFF

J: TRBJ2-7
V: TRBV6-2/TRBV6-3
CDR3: CASSFGGFSYEQYF

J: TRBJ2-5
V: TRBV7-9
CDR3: CASSQGLAIWETQYF

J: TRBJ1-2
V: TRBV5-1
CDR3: CASSTAGQGAGGYTF

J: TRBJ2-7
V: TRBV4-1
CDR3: CASSQAGQGFEQYF

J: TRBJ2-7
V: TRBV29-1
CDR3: CSVKQGGGYEQYF

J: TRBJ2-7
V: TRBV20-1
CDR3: CSARDSTYLGWEQYF

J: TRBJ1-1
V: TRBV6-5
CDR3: CASSRRVIDTEAFF

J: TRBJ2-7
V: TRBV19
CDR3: CASSILGGQSYEQYF

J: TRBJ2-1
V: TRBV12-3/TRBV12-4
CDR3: CASSSAGTNYNEQFF

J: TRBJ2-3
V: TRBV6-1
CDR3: CASSELLREEAQYF

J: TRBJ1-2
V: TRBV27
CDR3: CASSSASKFYGYTF

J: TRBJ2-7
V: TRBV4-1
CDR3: CASSPLHASGRIYEQYF

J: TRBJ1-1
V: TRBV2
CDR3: CASSAETANTEAFF

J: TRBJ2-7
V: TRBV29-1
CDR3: CSGARGTEQYF

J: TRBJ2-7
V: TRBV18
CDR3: CASSPTRMATTAYEQYF

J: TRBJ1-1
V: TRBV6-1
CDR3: CASSRVGNTEAFF

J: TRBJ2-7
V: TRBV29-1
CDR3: CSVELAGGGYEQYF

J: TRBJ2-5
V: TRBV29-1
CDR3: CSVAVQGRETQYF

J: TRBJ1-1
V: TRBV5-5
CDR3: CASSLGWAMNTEAFF

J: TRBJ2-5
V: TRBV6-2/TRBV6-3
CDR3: CASSYDVGKGQYF

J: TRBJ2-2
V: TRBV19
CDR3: CASSQGGGPGELFF

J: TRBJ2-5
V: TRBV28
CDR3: CASSTLQETQYF

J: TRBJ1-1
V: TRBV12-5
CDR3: CASGQLGTGRDTEAFF

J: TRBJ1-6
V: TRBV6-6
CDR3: CASSYPDSPLHF

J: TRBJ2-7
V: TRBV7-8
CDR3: CASSLGGSPTYEQYF

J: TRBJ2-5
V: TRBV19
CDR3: CASSGGSYETQYF

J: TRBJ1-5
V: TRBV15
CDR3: CATSRPSSQGWGPQHF

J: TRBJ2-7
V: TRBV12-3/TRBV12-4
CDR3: CASSLGGLAAHEQYF

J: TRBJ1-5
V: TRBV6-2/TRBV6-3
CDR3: CASSYGGVQPQHF

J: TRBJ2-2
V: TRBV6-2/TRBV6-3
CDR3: CASSRIAGELFF

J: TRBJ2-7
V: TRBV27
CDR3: CASSLSTVGPLRDEQYF

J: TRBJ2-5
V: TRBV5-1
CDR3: CASKGGQETQYF

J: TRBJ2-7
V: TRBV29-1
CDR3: CSVGGQGVGEQYF

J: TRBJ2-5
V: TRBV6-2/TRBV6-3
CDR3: CASSSPQVPQYF

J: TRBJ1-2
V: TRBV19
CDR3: CASSTIQTNYGYTF

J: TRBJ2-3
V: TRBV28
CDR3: CASSLIGLAVTDTQYF

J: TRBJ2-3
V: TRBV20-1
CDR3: CSATAGHTDTQYF

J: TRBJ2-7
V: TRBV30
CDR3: CAWGSRYPNEQYF

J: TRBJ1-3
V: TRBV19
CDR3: CASSMGVTGNTIYF

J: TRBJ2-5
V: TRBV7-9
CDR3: CASSLALVSQETQYF

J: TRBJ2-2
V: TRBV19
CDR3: CASKGLAHSGELFF

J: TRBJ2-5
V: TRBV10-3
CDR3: CAISAGTSGGETQYF

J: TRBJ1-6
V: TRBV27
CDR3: CASSTTGWGNSPLHF

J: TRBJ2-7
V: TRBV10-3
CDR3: CAISESNKAGLSYEQYF

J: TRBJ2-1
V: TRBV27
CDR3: CASSPTSLYNEQFF

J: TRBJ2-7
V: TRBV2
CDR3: CASSDPRSKGGEQYF

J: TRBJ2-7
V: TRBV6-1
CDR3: CASSTGTWDSYEQYF

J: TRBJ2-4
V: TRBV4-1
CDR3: CASSPRSDSFRPNIQYF